This TCR beta chain was retrieved from a study of technical replicates of blood from a handful of donors. This CDR3 has 17 residues. In germline, CDR1 is MGHRA, CDR2 YSYEKL. V lost 4 bases to trimming and J lost 5 bases; unmatched junction nucleotides: 8. TCRdb keeps only in-frame clones here, not all; method: immunoSEQ multiplex PCR. The sample shows 60,000 to 90,000 clones, 95% to 98% of them seen only once. The J gene is TRBJ2-5, the V gene TRBV4-1, with 15 bases aligning to TRBD2. Sequenced sample: T cells isolated from PBMCs. The sequence derives from a human donor in good health. CDR3 nucleotides: TGCGCCAGCAGCCGCCTTCGGACTAGCGGGGGGGCGGAGACCCAGTACTTC. Encoded protein: CASSRLRTSGGAETQYF.